This T cell receptor (beta chain) was observed in a study of neoadjuvant anti-PD-1 for oral cavity cancer. Blood libraries mostly used approximately 450 ng genomic DNA, six replicates each. TCRdb keeps only in-frame clones here, not all; method: immunoSEQ multiplex PCR. This sample has 9,300 or so clones, with around 75% found just once. Time point here: after neoadjuvant nivolumab, at surgical resection. Patients were newly diagnosed with stage II-IVA oral cavity squamous cell carcinoma without prior systemic or radiation treatment. PBMCs were not maintained or expanded in culture before analysis. Looked up from germline, CDR1 is SEHNR and CDR2 is FQNEAQ (reference sequence). V lost 3 bases to trimming and J lost 5 bases, with 3 bases between them. The length of the CDR3 is 11 residues.

Sample: PBMCs, taken after nivolumab (anti-PD-1) treatment. The TCR originated in a person between 40 and 79 years old with oral cavity squamous cell carcinoma. This rearrangement joins TRBV7-9 to TRBJ2-3; D call uncertain. The CDR3 DNA sequence: TGTGCCAGCAGCTTCAAAGATACGCAGTATTTT. Its protein is CASSFKDTQYF.